The sequence of this TCR beta chain was determined in a study of cytomegalovirus exposure and HLA in healthy donors. Germline-derived CDR1 and CDR2 are SGHTA and FQGNSA. V lost 5 bases, J lost 0 bases, and 13 bases lay in between. The length of the CDR3 is 16 residues. Assay: immunoSEQ multiplex PCR; the TCRdb copy retains only in-frame clones and omits some. Of around 220,000 clones listed, around 90% are singletons. Input material: PBMCs. V usage is TRBV7-2 and J usage is TRBJ1-4; a weak D match, TRBD1 (5 bases). The TCR was taken from a woman aged 18-30 years in good health and CMV-seronegative. DNA of the CDR3: TGTGCCAGCAGCCCGAGGACACCCGCAACTAATGAAAAACTGTTTTTT. Translation: CASSPRTPATNEKLFF.